This T cell receptor beta chain was documented in a study of cytomegalovirus exposure and HLA in healthy donors. Only a few counts were recorded for this clone. Antigen specificity is unknown. Trimming took 4 bases from V and 0 from J; bases not matched to a gene: 9. This CDR3 is 17 amino acids long. Germline values: CDR1 SGHTA, CDR2 FQGNSA. Researchers ran the PCR with 60 Vbeta and 13 Jbeta primers. TCRdb's copy holds only in-frame clones and misses some; the assay was immunoSEQ multiplex PCR. The repertoire includes about 180,000 clones, 75% to 85% of them detected once, and over 2% sits in the top ten. Study results and limitations: Some highly shared sequence variants likely arose as a pipeline artifact. Because they were indistinguishable, some V segments, including TRBV6-2 and TRBV6-3, were excluded. The study flagged 150 to 200 TCR beta chains as cytomegalovirus-associated. A few CMV-associated chains were confirmed in vitro to be specific for CMV antigens.

This chain links TRBV7-2 with TRBJ1-5; 7 bases are a match to TRBD1. Specimen: PBMCs. The TCR comes from a woman in her 30s in good health and CMV-seropositive. In DNA form, the CDR3 reads TGTGCCAGCAGCTCCGGCGGGACAGCTCTTAGCAATCAGCCCCAGCATTTT. Translating gives CASSSGGTALSNQPQHF.